These T cell receptor beta chains were read from a single sample in a study of blood T cell repertoires in COVID-19. Only in-frame clones appear in the TCRdb table, and some are missing; sequencing was by immunoSEQ multiplex PCR. The sample has around 300,000 clones; 85% are singletons. Source material: peripheral blood. These receptor sequences come from a human donor in a cohort sampled during active COVID-19. CDR3s include the opening cysteine and the closing phenylalanine or tryptophan. The D gene is left open where the match is weak. Expanded clones are given a class, and other clones once, few, many or no size at all.

>NA|TRBJ2-1|TRBV15|13|once
CATSSPASNEQFF
TGTGCCACCAGCAGCCCCGCTAGCAATGAGCAGTTCTTC
>TRBD2|TRBJ2-3|TRBV10-3|16|NA
CAIKPRGGLGEDTQYF
TGTGCCATCAAACCGCGGGGGGGCCTGGGAGAAGATACGCAGTATTTT
>NA|TRBJ1-2|TRBV30|13|NA
CAWDPRVDYGYTF
TGTGCCTGGGACCCCAGGGTGGACTATGGCTACACCTTC
>NA|TRBJ2-7|TRBV7-8|14|NA
CASGQIQGRHEQYF
TGTGCCAGCGGACAAATACAGGGCCGTCACGAGCAGTACTTC
>TRBD2|TRBJ2-5|TRBV6-1|16|NA
CASSEALAGGQETQYF
TGTGCCAGCAGTGAAGCACTAGCGGGGGGGCAAGAGACCCAGTACTTC
>TRBD1|TRBJ2-7|TRBV2|13|NA
CASRGQGTYEQYF
TGTGCCAGCAGAGGACAGGGGACCTACGAGCAGTACTTC
>NA|TRBJ2-1|TRBV5-6|16|NA
CASSLVVQASYNEQFF
TGTGCCAGCAGCTTGGTGGTACAGGCGTCCTACAATGAGCAGTTCTTC
>TRBD2|TRBJ2-3|TRBV6-1|17|NA
CASSGTSGGSSTDTQYF
TGTGCCAGCAGTGGGACTAGCGGGGGCTCTAGCACAGATACGCAGTATTTT
>NA|TRBJ1-1|TRBV7-9|15|few
CASSTWTGMNTEAFF
TGTGCCAGCAGCACCTGGACGGGAATGAACACTGAAGCTTTCTTT
>TRBD1|TRBJ2-3|TRBV2|14|once
CASSVPGGVDTQYF
TGTGCCAGCAGTGTACCAGGGGGAGTAGATACGCAGTATTTT
>NA|TRBJ1-1|TRBV11-1|13|NA
CASSEQPNTEAFF
TGTGCCAGCAGCGAACAACCGAACACTGAAGCTTTCTTT
>NA|TRBJ2-3|TRBV7-2|14|many
CASTLGGSTDTQYF
TGTGCCAGCACCCTAGGGGGAAGCACAGATACGCAGTATTTT
>TRBD1|TRBJ2-7|TRBV9|16|NA
CASSIQGTGGSYEQYF
TGTGCCAGCAGCATCCAAGGGACAGGGGGATCCTACGAGCAGTACTTC
>TRBD2|TRBJ2-3|TRBV6-1|15|NA
CASSETSGGPDTQYF
TGTGCCAGCAGTGAAACTAGCGGGGGACCAGATACGCAGTATTTT
>NA|TRBJ1-2|TRBV5-6|15|NA
CASSLDRPINYGYTF
TGTGCCAGCAGCTTGGACAGACCTATTAACTATGGCTACACCTTC
>NA|TRBJ1-3|TRBV7-9|14|NA
CASSLGAAGNTIYF
TGTGCCAGCAGCTTAGGGGCAGCTGGAAACACCATATATTTT
>NA|TRBJ2-3|TRBV5-6|14|once
CASTLWGVGDTQYF
TGTGCCAGCACACTCTGGGGGGTGGGAGATACGCAGTATTTT
>NA|TRBJ1-6|TRBV12-3/TRBV12-4|13|once
CASNHGGSSPLHF
TGTGCCAGCAACCACGGAGGGAGTTCACCCCTCCACTTT
>TRBD1|TRBJ2-1|TRBV6-5|16|NA
CASSYSSGGAYNEQFF
TGTGCCAGCAGTTACTCGTCAGGGGGCGCATACAATGAGCAGTTCTTC
>NA|TRBJ1-6|TRBV5-6|12|once
CASSFLGAPLHF
TGTGCCAGCAGCTTCCTAGGGGCACCCCTCCACTTT
>NA|TRBJ2-4|TRBV14|18|NA
CASSQDRGHIIAKNIQYF
TGTGCCAGCAGCCAAGACAGGGGACACATCATAGCCAAAAACATTCAGTACTTC
>TRBD1|TRBJ1-2|TRBV5-1|13|NA
CASSSTGESGYTF
TGCGCCAGCAGCTCCACAGGGGAGAGCGGCTACACCTTC
>NA|TRBJ1-3|TRBV18|13|once
CASSLPASRAIYF
TGTGCCAGCTCACTACCCGCGTCCAGGGCCATATATTTT
>NA|TRBJ1-1|TRBV29-1|15|NA
CSVRGTQHMNTEAFF
TGCAGCGTCCGAGGCACCCAGCACATGAACACTGAAGCTTTCTTT
>TRBD1|TRBJ1-3|TRBV6-5|11|NA
CATLQGNTIYF
TGTGCCACCTTACAGGGGAACACCATATATTTT
>NA|TRBJ1-5|TRBV4-2|17|NA
CASSQVVRGVSNQPQHF
TGTGCCAGCAGCCAAGTCGTCAGGGGAGTGAGCAATCAGCCCCAGCATTTT
>NA|TRBJ1-2|TRBV30|14|NA
CAWSSSGGARGYTF
TGTGCCTGGAGCAGTTCGGGGGGGGCGCGAGGCTACACCTTC
>TRBD2|TRBJ2-1|TRBV24-1|17|NA
CATSLGLAGNLYNEQFF
TGTGCCACCAGTTTAGGACTAGCGGGGAATCTATACAATGAGCAGTTCTTC